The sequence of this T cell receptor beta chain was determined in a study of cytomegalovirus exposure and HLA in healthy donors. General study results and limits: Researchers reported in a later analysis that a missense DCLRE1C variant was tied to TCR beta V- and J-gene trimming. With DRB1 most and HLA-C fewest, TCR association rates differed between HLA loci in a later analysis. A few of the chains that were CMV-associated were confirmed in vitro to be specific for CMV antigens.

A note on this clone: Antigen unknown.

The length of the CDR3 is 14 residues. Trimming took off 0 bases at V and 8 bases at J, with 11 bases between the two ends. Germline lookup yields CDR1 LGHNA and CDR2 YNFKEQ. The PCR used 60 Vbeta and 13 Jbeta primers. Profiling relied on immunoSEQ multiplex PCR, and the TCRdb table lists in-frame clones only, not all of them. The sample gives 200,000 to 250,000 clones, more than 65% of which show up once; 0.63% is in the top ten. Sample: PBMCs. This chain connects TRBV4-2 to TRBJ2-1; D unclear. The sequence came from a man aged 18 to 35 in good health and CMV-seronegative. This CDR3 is CASSQDRVFDEQFF. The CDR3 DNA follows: TGTGCCAGCAGCCAAGATCGAGTTTTCGATGAGCAGTTCTTC.